This record looks at one TCR beta chain sequence and its context. The source of the sample is a study of blood T cell repertoires in COVID-19. Study-level information: Sites in the United States, Italy and Spain provided acute and convalescent COVID-19 samples. Nucleic acid was either cDNA or gDNA, and it came from T cells, B-cell-depleted T cells, or PBMCs.

Original processing methods: Reference gene primer amplification yielded estimated nucleated cell counts. Sequencing was performed with immunoSEQ multiplex PCR; in TCRdb, only in-frame clones are kept and a portion is missing. The V and J calls and the clone size are those of that table, but D and trimming were determined from the DNA. In the table there are about 140,000 clones, roughly four fifths of which are singletons. Trimming removed 6 bases from V and 6 bases from J; junction bases left unmatched: 4. In germline, CDR1 is MNHEY, CDR2 SVGAGI. CDR3 length: 13 amino acids. V usage is TRBV6-5 and J usage is TRBJ2-1; 8 positions agree with TRBD2. This TCR derives from a woman in her sixties or seventies with acute or convalescent COVID-19. Sequences were obtained from peripheral blood. The chain's CDR3 is CASRLAGTNEQFF. DNA of the CDR3: TGTGCCAGCAGGCTAGCGGGCACCAATGAGCAGTTCTTC.